This T cell receptor beta chain was observed in a study of blood T cell repertoires in COVID-19. Study context: Cohort 3 recovered donors had two negative PCRs, clearance, or symptom resolution. Both acute and convalescent COVID-19 samples were obtained from the United States, Italy and Spain.

CDR1 and CDR2 from the germline V gene are SGHTS and YDEGEE. The CDR3 spans 15 residues. The trim removed 0 bases at V and 3 bases at J, leaving 2 bases unmatched. Original handling: Amplified reference gene primers provided the basis for estimating nucleated cell counts. Only in-frame clones appear in the TCRdb table, and some are missing; sequencing was by immunoSEQ multiplex PCR. The D gene and trimming were derived from the DNA, and the V and J assignments and clone size from that table. The table lists 150,000 to 200,000 clones, about 88% of them singletons. Participants came from about 23 US areas, aged about 18 to 89 years.

The sample consisted of PBMCs or T cells enriched from blood (not recorded which). This sequence originates from a woman in her thirties or forties in a cohort exposed to, infected with or recovered from COVID-19 (not recorded which). The chain is built from TRBV5-8 and TRBJ2-1, with 8 positions matching TRBD2. In DNA form, the CDR3 reads TGTGCCAGCAGCTTGGGACTAGCGATCTACAATGAGCAGTTCTTC. This sequence encodes CASSLGLAIYNEQFF.